The clone carrying this T cell receptor beta chain was observed a handful of times. Its matching antigen is unknown. Assay used: immunoSEQ multiplex PCR; TCRdb lists only in-frame clones, some missing. The sample yields about 16,000 clones, around 78% seen once. This CDR3 region has 14 residues. The V gene's germline CDR1 is WNHNN and CDR2 SYGVQD (reference sequence). Trimming stripped 3 bases from V and 9 bases from J, with 12 bases between. Before the COVID-19 pandemic, during about 2011-2018, CD4+ T cells were taken from unexposed donors. Isolation of CD4+ T cells took place after approximately eleven days in culture. The data were obtained in a study of CD4 T cells in relation to SARS-CoV-2 and coronaviruses. Study-level background: ViraFEST: approximately 10-day antigen culture of PBMCs, then TCR beta CDR3 sequencing. No peptide or an HIV-1 Nef peptide pool served as negative control. The restricting HLA molecule for shared crossreactive spike epitopes was mapped. General study results and limits: About 65% of donors had memory CD4+ clonotypes crossrecognizing SARS-CoV-2 and common cold coronavirus spike.

The sequenced sample was CD4+ T cells from PBMCs, cultured in vitro. The receptor was derived from a human donor in good health. This chain connects TRBV10-1 to TRBJ1-6; D is unresolved. The CDR3 spells CASSDGPLGSPLHF. In DNA form, the CDR3 reads TGCGCCAGCAGTGATGGTCCTCTCGGTTCACCCCTCCACTTT.